The 4 T cell receptor beta chains given below trace back to one sample, sequenced in a study of beta chain features in type 1 diabetes. Expressed TCRB transcripts were sequenced, since all the RNA that had been isolated was reverse transcribed. Assay: immunoSEQ multiplex PCR; the TCRdb copy retains only in-frame clones and omits some. The sample holds 110,000 to 150,000 clones, 9% to 10% seen once. The sequenced sample was central memory CD4+ T cells from blood. The source of these receptors is a middle-aged woman in good health.

This clone occurred a few times. V usage is TRBV10-3 and J usage is TRBJ2-3; 11 bases fit TRBD2. V shed 5 bases and J 3 bases; nucleotides not matched to a gene: 4. Germline V lookup: CDR1 ENHRY, CDR2 SYGVKD. CDR3 length equals 15 residues. The CDR3 nucleotides read TGTGCCATCAGTTCTAGCGGGGGGTCTACAGATACGCAGTATTTT. Its translation is CAISSSGGSTDTQYF.

This clone has a count of ten or more. This chain uses TRBV7-2 with TRBJ2-1; maybe TRBD2 (6 bases). Looked up from germline, CDR1 is SGHTA and CDR2 is FQGNSA. Deletions cut 5 bases from V and 0 bases from J, with 14 bases between. There are 16 residues in the CDR3. CDR3 nucleotides: TGTGCCAGCAGCACGATTGGGGGGAGCTCCTACAATGAGCAGTTCTTC. Translating it yields CASSTIGGSSYNEQFF.

V and J are TRBV11-3 and TRBJ1-1, with 8 bases aligning to TRBD1. The CDR3 loop spans 14 amino acids. V trimming: 5 bases; J trimming: 11 bases; junction bases outside the gene matches: 13. CDR1 SGHNT and CDR2 YENEEA come from the germline V gene. The CDR3 region is CASSRGTGGNAAFF. CDR3 sequence (DNA): TGTGCCAGCAGCAGGGGGACAGGAGGTAATGCGGCTTTCTTT.

In this sample, this clone turned up many times. CDR3 in amino acids: CASSLGQGAVAQHF. The CDR3 region has the DNA TGTGCCAGCAGCTTGGGTCAGGGGGCCGTCGCCCAGCATTTT. The rearrangement joins TRBV7-9 to TRBJ1-5; 8 bases are shared with TRBD1. With 3 bases clipped from V and 11 bases from J, the junction kept 9 bases outside the gene matches. The CDR3 totals 14 residues. Germline CDR1 SEHNR, CDR2 FQNEAQ (reference sequence).